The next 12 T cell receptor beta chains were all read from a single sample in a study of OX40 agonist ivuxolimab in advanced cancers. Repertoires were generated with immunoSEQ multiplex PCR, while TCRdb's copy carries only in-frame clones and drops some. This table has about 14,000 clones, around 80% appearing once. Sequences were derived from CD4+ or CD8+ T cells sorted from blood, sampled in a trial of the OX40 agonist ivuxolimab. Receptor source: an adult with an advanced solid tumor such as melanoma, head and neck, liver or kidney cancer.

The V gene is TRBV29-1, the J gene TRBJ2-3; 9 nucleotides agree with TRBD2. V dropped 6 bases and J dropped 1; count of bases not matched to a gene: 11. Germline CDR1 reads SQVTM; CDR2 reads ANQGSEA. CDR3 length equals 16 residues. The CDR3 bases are TGCAGCGTGGGAGGTACTTTAGCGGGGGGCACAGATACGCAGTATTTT. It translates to CSVGGTLAGGTDTQYF.

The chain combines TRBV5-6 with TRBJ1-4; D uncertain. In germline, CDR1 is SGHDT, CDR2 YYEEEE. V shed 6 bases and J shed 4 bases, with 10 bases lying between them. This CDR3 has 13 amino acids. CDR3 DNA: TGTGCCAGCACGGGAAGCGATAATGAAAAACTGTTTTTT. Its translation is CASTGSDNEKLFF.

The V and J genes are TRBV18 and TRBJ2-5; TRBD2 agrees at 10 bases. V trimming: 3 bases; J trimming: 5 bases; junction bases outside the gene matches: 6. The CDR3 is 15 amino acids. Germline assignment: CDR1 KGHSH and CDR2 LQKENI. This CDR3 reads CASSPSGGAWETQYF. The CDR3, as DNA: TGTGCCAGCTCACCGAGCGGGGGGGCCTGGGAGACCCAGTACTTC. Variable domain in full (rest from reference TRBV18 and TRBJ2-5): NAGVMQNPRHLVRRRGQEARLRCSPMKGHSHVYWYRQLPEEGLKFMVYLQKENIIDESGMPKERFSAEFPKEGPSILRIQQVVRGDSAAYFCASSPSGGAWETQYFGPGTRLLVL.

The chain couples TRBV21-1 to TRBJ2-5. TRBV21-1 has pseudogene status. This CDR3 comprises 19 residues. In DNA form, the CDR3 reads TGTGCCAGCAGCAAAGTCGGTCGGGCCGCCCCCAATAGAGACAAGACCCAGTACTTC. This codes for CASSKVGRAAPNRDKTQYF.

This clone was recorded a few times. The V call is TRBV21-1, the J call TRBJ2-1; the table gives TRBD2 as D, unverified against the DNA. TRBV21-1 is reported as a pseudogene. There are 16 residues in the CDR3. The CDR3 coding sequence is TGTGCCAGCAGCAAAGCACCGGTCGGCTCCTACAATGAGCAGTTCTTC. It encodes CASSKAPVGSYNEQFF.

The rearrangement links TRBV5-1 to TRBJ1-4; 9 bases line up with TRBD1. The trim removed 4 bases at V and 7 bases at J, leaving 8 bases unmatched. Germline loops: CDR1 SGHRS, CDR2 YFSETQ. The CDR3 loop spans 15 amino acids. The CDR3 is CASSPAPDRGEKLFF. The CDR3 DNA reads TGCGCCAGCAGCCCGGCCCCGGACAGGGGTGAAAAACTGTTTTTT.

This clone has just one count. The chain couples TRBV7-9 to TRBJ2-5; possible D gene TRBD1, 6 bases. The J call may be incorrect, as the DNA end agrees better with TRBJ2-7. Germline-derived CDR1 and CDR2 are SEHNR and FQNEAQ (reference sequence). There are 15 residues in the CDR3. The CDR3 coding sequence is TGTGCCAGCAGCTTAGGGGGACACGTAGCCTACGAGCAGTACTTC. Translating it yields CASSLGGHVAYEQYF.

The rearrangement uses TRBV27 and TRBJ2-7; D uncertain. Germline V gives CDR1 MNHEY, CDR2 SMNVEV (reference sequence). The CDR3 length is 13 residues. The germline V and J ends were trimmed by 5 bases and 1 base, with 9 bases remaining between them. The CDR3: CASSPGRSYEQYF. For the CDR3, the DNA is TGTGCCAGCAGTCCCGGGCGGTCCTACGAGCAGTACTTC.

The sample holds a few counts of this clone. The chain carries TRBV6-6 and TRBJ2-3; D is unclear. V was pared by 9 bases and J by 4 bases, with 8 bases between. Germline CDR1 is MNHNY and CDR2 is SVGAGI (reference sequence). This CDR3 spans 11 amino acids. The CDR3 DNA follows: TGTGCCAGTAGCCACGCAGATACGCAGTATTTT. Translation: CASSHADTQYF.

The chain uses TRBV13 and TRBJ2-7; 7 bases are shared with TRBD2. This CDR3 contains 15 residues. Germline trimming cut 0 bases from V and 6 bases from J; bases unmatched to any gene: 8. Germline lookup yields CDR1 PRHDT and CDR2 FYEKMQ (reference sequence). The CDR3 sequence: CASSLGRAGSPEQYF. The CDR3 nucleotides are TGTGCCAGCAGCTTAGGACGAGCGGGATCGCCCGAGCAGTACTTC.

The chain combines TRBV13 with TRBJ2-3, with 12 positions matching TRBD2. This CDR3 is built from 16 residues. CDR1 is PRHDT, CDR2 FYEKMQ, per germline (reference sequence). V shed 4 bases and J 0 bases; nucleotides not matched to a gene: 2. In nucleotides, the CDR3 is TGTGCCAGCAGCTGGACTAGCGGGGTTAGCACAGATACGCAGTATTTT. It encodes CASSWTSGVSTDTQYF.

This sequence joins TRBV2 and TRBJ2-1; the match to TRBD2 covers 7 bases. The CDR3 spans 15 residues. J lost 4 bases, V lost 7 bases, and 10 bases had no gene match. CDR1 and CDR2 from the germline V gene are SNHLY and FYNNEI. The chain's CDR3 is CASNAPSGAYNEQFF. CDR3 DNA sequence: TGTGCCAGCAACGCCCCTAGCGGAGCGTACAATGAGCAGTTCTTC.